The text below deals with one T cell receptor beta chain. Germline V gives CDR1 SGHTA, CDR2 FQGNSA. The CDR3 is 16 amino acids. Trimming left V 0 bases short and J 1 base short, with 10 bases between. This specimen comes from a study of CD8 T cells in Susac syndrome. Random hexamers primed reverse transcription of about 0.5 to 1 ug RNA. TCRdb reprocessed the immunoSEQ multiplex PCR reads with MiXCR, giving one entry per CDR3 protein. The repertoire consists of 100,000 to 150,000 distinct CDR3 sequences, with about 95% occurring once and the leading ten covering around 0.13%. The sequencing input was CD4+ T cells from PBMCs. The clonotype comes from a human donor with multiple sclerosis. V gene TRBV7-2 combines with J gene TRBJ2-4; D might be TRBD2 (5 bases). The CDR3 nucleotides are TGTGCCAGCAGCTTAGCCCCCGGGAATGCCAAAAACATTCAGTACTTC. It codes for CASSLAPGNAKNIQYF.